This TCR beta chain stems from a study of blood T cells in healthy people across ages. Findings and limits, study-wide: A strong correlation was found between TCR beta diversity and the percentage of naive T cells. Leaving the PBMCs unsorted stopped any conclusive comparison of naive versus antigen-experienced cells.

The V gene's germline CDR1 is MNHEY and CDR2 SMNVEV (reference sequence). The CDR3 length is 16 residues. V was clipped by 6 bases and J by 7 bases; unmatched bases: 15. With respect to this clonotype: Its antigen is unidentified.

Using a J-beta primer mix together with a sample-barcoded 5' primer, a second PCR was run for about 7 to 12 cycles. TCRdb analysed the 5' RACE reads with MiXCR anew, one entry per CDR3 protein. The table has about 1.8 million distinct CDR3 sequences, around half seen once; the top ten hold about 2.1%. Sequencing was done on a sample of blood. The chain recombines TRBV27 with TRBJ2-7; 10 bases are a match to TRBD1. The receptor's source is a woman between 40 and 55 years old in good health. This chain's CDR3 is CASSPIGDRGWREQYF. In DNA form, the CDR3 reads TGTGCCAGCAGCCCCATAGGGGACAGGGGATGGAGGGAGCAGTACTTC.